This passage covers 8 T cell receptor beta chains from one sample sequenced in a study of control samples from healthy donors and cancer patients. Sequencing was performed with immunoSEQ multiplex PCR; in TCRdb, only in-frame clones are kept and a portion is missing. This repertoire shows about 110,000 clones, approximately 84% found once; its top ten account for 6% to 8%. Sequencing was carried out using blood. All receptors come from a man aged 18-30 years in good health.

The chain recombines TRBV6-2 or TRBV6-3 with TRBJ1-6; D unclear. Germline V gene sequence: CDR1 MNHEY, CDR2 SVGEGT. The CDR3 is made up of 15 amino acids. V gave up 4 bases and J gave up 10 bases, with 17 bases separating them. The CDR3 protein is CASSSHEGWGSPLHF. CDR3 DNA sequence: TGTGCCAGCAGTTCCCACGAGGGATGGGGATCACCCCTCCACTTT.

The V and J genes are TRBV18 and TRBJ1-1, with 8 bases that match TRBD1. Losses at the gene ends were 4 bases for V and 3 bases for J; bases not matched to a gene: 10. The CDR3 has 16 amino acids. The germline V gene encodes CDR1 KGHSH and CDR2 LQKENI. The CDR3 reads CASSRRGTGGDTEAFF. DNA of the CDR3: TGTGCCAGCTCACGGCGCGGGACAGGAGGGGACACTGAAGCTTTCTTT.

This clone was detected only once. The V call is TRBV14, the J call TRBJ1-1, with D unclear. The CDR3 is made up of 13 amino acids. Trimming pared 1 base from V and 3 bases from J, leaving 6 bases between. Germline V gene sequence: CDR1 SGHDN, CDR2 FVKESK. The CDR3 coding sequence is TGTGCCAGCAGCCAAGCCGAGGACACTGAAGCTTTCTTT. It specifies CASSQAEDTEAFF.

The chain has TRBV7-9 and TRBJ2-1; a weak D match, TRBD1 (6 bases). In germline, CDR1 is SEHNR, CDR2 FQNEAQ (reference sequence). Trimming took off 7 bases at V and 10 bases at J, with 23 bases between the two ends. This CDR3 has 15 amino acids. The CDR3 sequence is CASTLSPGQDEEQFF. The CDR3 DNA reads as TGTGCCAGCACCCTATCACCGGGACAAGATGAAGAGCAGTTCTTC.

A single count supports this clone. The V call is TRBV11-2, the J call TRBJ2-7; unclear D gene. Germline lookup yields CDR1 SGHAT and CDR2 FQNNGV. V shed 4 bases and J shed 5 bases, with 12 bases lying between them. The CDR3 runs 13 residues. The CDR3 nucleotides are TGTGCCAGCAGCTCTGGACGGGTTAACGAGCAGTACTTC. Its protein product is CASSSGRVNEQYF. Filled out from reference TRBV11-2 and TRBJ2-7, the complete variable domain reads EAGVAQSPRYKIIEKRQSVAFWCNPISGHATLYWYQQILGQGPKLLIQFQNNGVVDDSQLPKDRFSAERLKGVDSTLKIQPAKLEDSAVYLCASSSGRVNEQYFGPGTRLTVT.

The rearrangement joins TRBV2 to TRBJ1-5; D call uncertain. Trimming removed 3 bases at V and 1 base at J, with 10 bases between. Germline lookup yields CDR1 SNHLY and CDR2 FYNNEI. The CDR3 sequence is 15 residues long. This chain's CDR3 is CASSDEGASNQPQHF. As DNA, the CDR3 is TGTGCCAGCAGTGACGAGGGAGCGAGCAATCAGCCCCAGCATTTT.

The chain employs TRBV29-1 and TRBJ1-3; TRBD1 might be the D (6 bases). CDR1 and CDR2 (germline): SQVTM, ANQGSEA. The CDR3 contains 14 residues. V was trimmed by 3 bases and J by 2 bases, leaving 11 bases between them. CDR3 sequence (DNA): TGCAGCGTTGATTCGGGGGCCGCTGGAAACACCATATATTTT. Amino acid sequence: CSVDSGAAGNTIYF. The full variable domain, its missing parts supplied by reference TRBV29-1 and TRBJ1-3, is SAVISQKPSRDICQRGTSLTIQCQVDSQVTMMFWYRQQPGQSLTLIATANQGSEATYESGFVIDKFPISRPNLTFSTLTVSNMSPEDSSIYLCSVDSGAAGNTIYFGEGSWLTVV.

This chain links TRBV5-3 with TRBJ1-2; D ambiguous. TRBV5-3 falls under the ORF class, with uncertain function. Trimming cost V 2 bases and J 1 base, with 6 bases left between them. The CDR3 runs 13 residues. The CDR3 reads CARSFWDNYGYTF. The CDR3 bases are TGTGCCAGAAGCTTTTGGGATAACTATGGCTACACCTTC.